These 15 T cell receptor beta chains share one sample of origin, sequenced in a study of beta chain features in type 1 diabetes. The study, taken as a whole, reports: Type 1 diabetes patients had TCRB CDR3s that were shorter (moderately but significantly so) in all four CD4+ subsets.

Expressed TCRB transcripts were sequenced because the isolated RNA had all been reverse transcribed beforehand. Repertoires were generated with immunoSEQ multiplex PCR, while TCRdb's copy carries only in-frame clones and drops some. The sample has 600,000 to 700,000 clones, roughly an eighth seen once. Their antigen targets remain unknown. Material for sequencing was naive CD4+ T cells from blood. The receptors come from a man aged 30 to 45 with type 1 diabetes.

The gene calls are TRBV15 and TRBJ1-1; 7 positions agree with TRBD1. J was trimmed by 5 bases and V by 0 bases; bases with no gene match: 6. The CDR3 totals 15 residues. The germline gives CDR1 LNHNV, CDR2 YYDKDF (reference sequence). CDR3: CATSREDRPRTEAFF. CDR3 DNA sequence: TGTGCCACCAGCAGAGAGGACAGGCCTAGGACTGAAGCTTTCTTT.

This clone occurred a few times. The chain carries TRBV19 and TRBJ1-1; D perhaps matches TRBD1 (6 bases). The germline V gene encodes CDR1 LNHDA and CDR2 SQIVND (reference sequence). The length of the CDR3 is 15 residues. The germline V and J ends were trimmed by 3 bases and 8 bases, with 19 bases remaining between them. Here the CDR3 DNA reads TGTGCCAGTAGTATCCCTGGCGGGGGGCGTAGGGAAGCTTTCTTT. It yields the protein CASSIPGGGRREAFF.

J is TRBJ1-1 and V is TRBV7-2; D possibly corresponds to TRBD1 (5 bases). This CDR3 region has 16 residues. CDR1 is SGHTA and CDR2 is FQGNSA in the germline V gene. Trimming stripped 5 bases from V and 4 bases from J, with 20 bases between. The CDR3 bases are TGTGCCAGCAGCCCACAACATGGGGGAATCGGCACTGAAGCTTTCTTT. Residues: CASSPQHGGIGTEAFF.

The CDR3 is CASSLQGAQTGELFF. CDR3 DNA: TGTGCCAGCAGTCTACAGGGGGCGCAAACCGGGGAGCTGTTTTTT. This rearrangement joins TRBV7-2 to TRBJ2-2, with 9 bases matching TRBD1. Trimming at V came to 6 bases and at J to 5 bases, leaving 7 bases not matched to a gene. This CDR3 has 15 amino acids. CDR1 SGHTA and CDR2 FQGNSA come from the germline V gene.

The chain has TRBV6-4 and TRBJ1-2; maybe TRBD1 (6 bases). This CDR3 contains 15 residues. CDR1 and CDR2 (germline): MRHNA, SNTAGT. The V end was cut by 0 bases, the J end by 0 bases, with 8 bases between. CDR3 residues: CASSDSRGTNYGYTF. CDR3 nucleotide sequence: TGTGCCAGCAGTGACTCAAGGGGGACTAACTATGGCTACACCTTC.

This chain links TRBV5-5 with TRBJ1-2, with 8 positions matching TRBD1. From germline, CDR1 is SGHKS and CDR2 YYEKEE (reference sequence). V lost 2 bases, J lost 6 bases, and 6 bases stayed unmatched. CDR3 size: 14 residues. In DNA form, the CDR3 reads TGTGCCAGCAGCTTAGAGGACAGGGAGGATGGCTACACCTTC. Protein: CASSLEDREDGYTF.

The sample holds a few counts of this clone. The chain has TRBV7-9 and TRBJ1-1, with no clear D. CDR1 is SEHNR and CDR2 is FQNEAQ in the germline V gene (reference sequence). V lost 5 bases to trimming and J lost 0 bases, with 16 bases between them. The CDR3 is made up of 16 amino acids. CDR3: CASSQRYSRLNTEAFF. The CDR3 DNA is TGTGCCAGCAGCCAGCGTTACAGCAGATTGAACACTGAAGCTTTCTTT.

The CDR3 region has the DNA TGTGCCAGCAGCGGGGGACAGGGCGGGTATAATTCACCCCTCCACTTT. Translation gives CASSGGQGGYNSPLHF. The chain couples TRBV5-4 to TRBJ1-6; 9 bases match TRBD1. The germline CDR1 and CDR2 sequences are SGHNT and YYREEE (reference sequence). V trimming: 4 bases; J trimming: 4 bases; junction bases outside the gene matches: 6. The CDR3 length is 16 residues.

This clone was observed a handful of times. V is TRBV4-3 and J is TRBJ2-5; 7 bases fit TRBD1. CDR1 is LGHNA, CDR2 YSLEER, per germline. This CDR3 is built from 12 residues. The junction had 1 base not matched to a gene; V was cut back by 4 bases and J by 5 bases. In DNA, the CDR3 is TGCGCCAGCAGCCTCAGGGGGGAGACCCAGTACTTC. Translating gives CASSLRGETQYF.

This clone appeared a few times. The genes are TRBV4-3 and TRBJ1-3; 8 bases are shared with TRBD1. Germline trimming cut 0 bases from V and 3 bases from J; bases unmatched to any gene: 1. The CDR3 extends over 15 amino acids. Germline CDR1 reads LGHNA; CDR2 reads YSLEER. The CDR3, as DNA: TGCGCCAGCAGCCAAGAGGACAGGGTTGGAAACACCATATATTTT. Its translation is CASSQEDRVGNTIYF.

The V gene is TRBV28, the J gene TRBJ1-4, with D perhaps matching TRBD1 (6 bases). The ends were cut back, 5 bases at V and 6 bases at J, with 16 bases in the middle. This CDR3 is 15 amino acids long. Germline V CDR1 and CDR2: MDHEN, SYDVKM. The CDR3 nucleotides read TGTGCCAGCAGTCGAGGGGGGTCCGCTGATGAAAAACTGTTTTTT. Its protein product is CASSRGGSADEKLFF.

This clone was recorded a few times. V gene TRBV14 combines with J gene TRBJ1-4; 7 positions match TRBD1. The CDR3 length is 15 residues. CDR1 and CDR2 (germline): SGHDN, FVKESK. The V gene end was trimmed by 4 bases and the J gene end by 8 bases; junction bases not matched to a gene: 10. CDR3: CASSPTTGSDEKLFF. CDR3 nucleotides: TGTGCCAGCAGCCCGACGACAGGGTCGGACGAAAAACTGTTTTTT.

Only a few counts were recorded for this clone. J is TRBJ1-1 and V is TRBV29-1; D unresolved. CDR1 and CDR2 from the germline V gene are SQVTM and ANQGSEA. V lost 8 bases, J lost 5 bases, and 18 bases lay in between. This CDR3 has 13 amino acids. CDR3 in amino acids: CSTVGLSGTEAFF. The CDR3 region has the DNA TGCAGCACCGTAGGCTTAAGTGGAACTGAAGCTTTCTTT. Full variable domain (missing parts from reference TRBV29-1 and TRBJ1-1): SAVISQKPSRDICQRGTSLTIQCQVDSQVTMMFWYRQQPGQSLTLIATANQGSEATYESGFVIDKFPISRPNLTFSTLTVSNMSPEDSSIYLCSTVGLSGTEAFFGQGTRLTVV.

This clone has more than one count but fewer than ten. Different DNA sequences within this sample yield the same CDR3. The chain is built from TRBV7-2 and TRBJ1-2; D is unresolved. The V end was cut by 1 base, the J end by 2 bases, with 8 bases between. The CDR3 is 14 amino acids. Germline V gives CDR1 SGHTA, CDR2 FQGNSA. The CDR3 sequence: CASSLGTANYGYTF. The DNA of the CDR3 is TGTGCCAGCAGCTTAGGAACAGCAAACTATGGCTACACCTTC.

The chain combines TRBV4-3 with TRBJ1-5; D ambiguous. Trimming left V 0 bases short and J 4 bases short, with 7 bases between. The CDR3 totals 14 residues. The germline gives CDR1 LGHNA, CDR2 YSLEER. The CDR3 region has the DNA TGCGCCAGCAGCCAAGATTACCGAAATCAGCCCCAGCATTTT. Its protein is CASSQDYRNQPQHF.